This record looks at one T cell receptor beta chain sequence and its context. The antigen remains undetermined. The study ran its PCR with 60 Vbeta and 13 Jbeta primers. Repertoires were generated with immunoSEQ multiplex PCR, while TCRdb's copy carries only in-frame clones and drops some. The sample shows 140,000 to 150,000 clones, roughly 85% of them seen only once. These data originate in a study of cytomegalovirus exposure and HLA in healthy donors. Findings and caveats of the study: Evidence from a later analysis indicated that most CMV-associated TCR beta chains looked HLA-restricted.

The CDR3 is 14 amino acids. Germline V lookup: CDR1 SGHVS, CDR2 FQNEAQ. The V and J ends lost 1 base and 7 bases respectively, with 13 bases between them. The sequencing sample was made of PBMCs. This clonotype was obtained from a woman in her 30s in good health and CMV-seronegative. The rearrangement joins TRBV7-8 to TRBJ2-5; possible D gene TRBD1, 5 bases. The CDR3 region is CASSLVSVQGTQYF. The DNA for the CDR3 is TGTGCCAGCAGCTTAGTGTCTGTTCAGGGGACCCAGTACTTC.